This entry lists 13 T cell receptor beta chains sequenced from one sample in a study of T cells after yellow fever vaccination. TCRdb passed the 5' RACE reads through MiXCR, listing each CDR3 protein once. The table has 150,000 or so distinct CDR3 sequences, about 7% seen once. The specimen comprised CD4+ T cells sorted from PBMCs, sampled about 5 days after the first yellow fever vaccination. The source is a man between 18 and 35 years old who received the YFV17D yellow fever vaccine.

This clonotype has at least ten counts. V gene TRBV5-1 combines with J gene TRBJ2-3; maybe TRBD1 (5 bases). Trimming took off 1 base at V and 5 bases at J, with 17 bases between the two ends. Germline-derived CDR1 and CDR2 are SGHRS and YFSETQ. This CDR3 is 16 amino acids long. Here the CDR3 reads CASSLLESGQGDTQYF. In nucleotides, the CDR3 is TGCGCCAGCAGCTTGCTGGAATCTGGGCAGGGAGATACGCAGTATTTT.

This clonotype was recorded a few times. The chain combines TRBV6-5 with TRBJ1-2; D is unresolved. CDR1 is MNHEY and CDR2 is SVGAGI in the germline V gene. Trimming cost V 0 bases and J 8 bases, with 22 bases left between them. The CDR3 loop spans 17 amino acids. CDR3 region: CASSYSKFAVGMGGYTF. The CDR3 DNA sequence: TGTGCCAGCAGTTACTCGAAATTCGCGGTGGGGATGGGGGGCTACACCTTC.

This clonotype showed up many times. This chain joins TRBV6-2 or TRBV6-3 and TRBJ2-3; 12 bases agree with TRBD2. The CDR3 has 16 residues. V shed 6 bases, J shed 5 bases, and the junction held 9 bases outside the gene matches. Germline loops: CDR1 MNHEY, CDR2 SVGEGT. CDR3 coding DNA: TGTGCCAGCAGACACCCTAGCGGGGGGGCCTTAGATACGCAGTATTTT. This codes for CASRHPSGGALDTQYF.

This clonotype was detected a few times. For the CDR3, the DNA is TGTGCCAGCAGCCTAAACCCCTCTCTAGCGGAGGTGACAGATACGCAGTATTTT. This sequence encodes CASSLNPSLAEVTDTQYF. The genes are TRBV3-1 and TRBJ2-3, with 7 bases aligning to TRBD2. The CDR3 consists of 18 residues. Germline values: CDR1 LGHDT, CDR2 YNNKEL (reference sequence). Losses at the gene ends were 4 bases for V and 3 bases for J; bases not matched to a gene: 16.

Many counts were recorded for this clonotype. The chain recombines TRBV18 with TRBJ2-7, with 9 bases fitting TRBD1. The CDR3 runs 14 residues. V dropped 5 bases and J dropped 3; count of bases not matched to a gene: 5. Germline CDR1 is KGHSH and CDR2 is LQKENI. The CDR3 region is CASSSGTGSYEQYF. CDR3 coding DNA: TGTGCCAGCTCATCCGGGACAGGGAGCTACGAGCAGTACTTC. Combining the CDR3 with reference TRBV18 and TRBJ2-7 gives the whole variable domain NAGVMQNPRHLVRRRGQEARLRCSPMKGHSHVYWYRQLPEEGLKFMVYLQKENIIDESGMPKERFSAEFPKEGPSILRIQQVVRGDSAAYFCASSSGTGSYEQYFGPGTRLTVT.

This clonotype was counted ten times or more. V gene TRBV3-1 combines with J gene TRBJ1-2, with 9 bases aligning to TRBD1. This CDR3 is 13 amino acids long. V was clipped by 3 bases and J by 8 bases; unmatched bases: 4. Germline CDR1 LGHDT, CDR2 YNNKEL (reference sequence). The CDR3, as DNA: TGTGCCAGCAGCCAGGGACAGGGCCAGGGCTACACCTTC. Its translation is CASSQGQGQGYTF.

This clonotype was recorded at least ten times. The chain combines TRBV6-5 with TRBJ2-6, with 7 bases fitting TRBD2. Losses at the gene ends were 5 bases for V and 2 bases for J; bases not matched to a gene: 6. The CDR3 sequence is 16 residues long. Germline CDR1 reads MNHEY; CDR2 reads SVGAGI. The CDR3 DNA is TGTGCCAGCAGTCCCCCGGGGGGAACTGGGGCCAACGTCCTGACTTTC. Protein: CASSPPGGTGANVLTF.

The rearrangement uses TRBV20-1 and TRBJ2-3; 8 bases are a match to TRBD2. The trim removed 6 bases at V and 6 bases at J, leaving 11 bases unmatched. CDR1 is DFQATT and CDR2 is SNEGSKA in the germline V gene (reference sequence). The CDR3 has 14 amino acids. The CDR3: CSATGGGGLDTQYF. DNA for the CDR3: TGCAGTGCCACAGGTGGCGGGGGGTTGGATACGCAGTATTTT.

The chain recombines TRBV12-3 or TRBV12-4 with TRBJ1-4; D uncertain. The V end was cut by 3 bases, the J end by 4 bases, with 9 bases between. This CDR3 is 14 amino acids long. The CDR3 sequence: CASSFDGVNEKLFF. Here the CDR3 DNA reads TGTGCCAGCAGTTTTGACGGCGTTAATGAAAAACTGTTTTTT.

This clonotype has a count of ten or more. The rearrangement links TRBV5-1 to TRBJ1-6; maybe TRBD1 (6 bases). Per the germline V gene, CDR1 is SGHRS and CDR2 is YFSETQ. Deletions cut 2 bases from V and 2 bases from J, with 8 bases between. The CDR3 spans 15 residues. CDR3 nucleotide sequence: TGCGCCAGCAGCTTAGGGGGGGCCTATAATTCACCCCTCCACTTT. Protein: CASSLGGAYNSPLHF.

The table lists this clonotype with many counts. V and J are TRBV2 and TRBJ2-1; 7 positions agree with TRBD1. Trimming cost V 5 bases and J 4 bases; bases outside gene matches: 14. This CDR3 spans 17 amino acids. CDR1 SNHLY and CDR2 FYNNEI come from the germline V gene. This CDR3 reads CASSPLQGQTTYNEQFF. CDR3 nucleotide sequence: TGTGCCAGCAGTCCTCTCCAGGGACAGACCACATACAATGAGCAGTTCTTC.

The table lists this clonotype with many counts. The J gene is TRBJ2-5, the V gene TRBV11-2; TRBD1 aligns across 8 bases. Per the germline V gene, CDR1 is SGHAT and CDR2 is FQNNGV. The trim removed 8 bases at V and 4 bases at J, leaving 12 bases unmatched. The CDR3 loop spans 15 amino acids. This chain's CDR3 is CASWGRQGRRETQYF. CDR3 coding DNA: TGTGCCAGCTGGGGGAGACAGGGGCGTAGAGAGACCCAGTACTTC.

This clonotype was recorded many times. The chain's CDR3 is CASSLPGYSTDTQYF. CDR3 bases: TGTGCCAGCAGCTTACCGGGGTACAGCACAGATACGCAGTATTTT. The chain links TRBV7-2 to TRBJ2-3, with D possibly being TRBD2 (5 bases). Germline lookup yields CDR1 SGHTA and CDR2 FQGNSA. The CDR3 contains 15 residues. Trimming took off 2 bases at V and 0 bases at J, with 9 bases between the two ends. Full variable domain (outside the CDR3, taken from reference TRBV7-2 and TRBJ2-3): GAGVSQSPSNKVTEKGKDVELRCDPISGHTALYWYRQSLGQGLEFLIYFQGNSAPDKSGLPSDRFSAERTGGSVSTLTIQRTQQEDSAVYLCASSLPGYSTDTQYFGPGTRLTVL.